The next 30 T cell receptor beta chains were all read from a single sample in a study of T cells after somatic rescue of genetic block. The data were produced by immunoSEQ multiplex PCR, yet TCRdb's version contains in-frame clones alone and is incomplete. The sample holds roughly 110,000 clones, 75% to 95% seen once. The sequencing input was peripheral blood mononuclear cells (PBMCs). These receptor sequences come from a woman aged 18-29 years.

The chain is built from TRBV27 and TRBJ1-6; D is perhaps TRBD1 (5 bases). The V gene's germline CDR1 is MNHEY and CDR2 SMNVEV (reference sequence). The CDR3 has 15 amino acids. V was clipped by 5 bases and J by 7 bases, with 15 bases between them. The CDR3 sequence: CASSPLPGRNSPLHF. CDR3 sequence (DNA): TGTGCCAGCAGTCCCTTGCCGGGACGGAATTCACCCCTCCACTTT.

The rearrangement links TRBV9 to TRBJ2-1; D gene ambiguous. CDR1 and CDR2 from the germline V gene are SGDLS and YYNGEE. The CDR3 length is 13 residues. V shed 7 bases and J shed 6 bases, with 14 bases lying between them. The CDR3 protein is CASSPPRANEQFF. CDR3 nucleotides: TGTGCCAGCTCCCCGCCCCGGGCCAATGAGCAGTTCTTC. Full variable domain (missing parts from reference TRBV9 and TRBJ2-1): DSGVTQTPKHLITATGQRVTLRCSPRSGDLSVYWYQQSLDQGLQFLIQYYNGEERAKGNILERFSAQQFPDLHSELNLSSLELGDSALYFCASSPPRANEQFFGPGTRLTVL.

This rearrangement joins TRBV7-8 to TRBJ2-7; TRBD2 aligns across 13 bases. The CDR3 extends over 16 amino acids. V was pared by 7 bases and J by 4 bases, with 10 bases of the junction left unmatched. The germline V gene has CDR1 SGHVS and CDR2 FQNEAQ. CDR3 nucleotides: TGTGCCAGCAAACGCCCCGGGACTAGCGGGACGTACGAGCAGTACTTC. The encoded protein is CASKRPGTSGTYEQYF.

This clone has a single count. In nucleotides, the CDR3 is TGTGCCAGCAGTGAAAGTGGACTAGCGTCAGAGACCCAGTACTTC. Its translation is CASSESGLASETQYF. The chain joins TRBV2 to TRBJ2-5; TRBD2 aligns across 9 bases. Germline values: CDR1 SNHLY, CDR2 FYNNEI. V shed 2 bases, J shed 4 bases, and the junction held 5 bases outside the gene matches. The CDR3 totals 15 residues.

This clone was recorded only once. The rearrangement uses TRBV10-3 and TRBJ1-1; no firm D call. The length of the CDR3 is 11 residues. The V and J ends lost 11 bases and 7 bases respectively, with 14 bases between them. The germline V gene encodes CDR1 ENHRY and CDR2 SYGVKD. The CDR3 spells CAAKGVVEAFF. CDR3 bases: TGTGCCGCCAAGGGAGTGGTTGAAGCTTTCTTT.

The chain uses TRBV30 and TRBJ2-1; TRBD2 aligns across 9 bases. Germline loops: CDR1 GTSNPN, CDR2 SVGIG (reference sequence). With 2 bases clipped from V and 8 bases from J, the junction kept 7 bases outside the gene matches. This CDR3 region has 14 residues. For the CDR3, the DNA is TGTGCCTGGAGTCGCGGGGGGGCGGCCGATGAGCAGTTCTTC. It is translated as CAWSRGGAADEQFF. Full variable domain (rest looked up from reference TRBV30 and TRBJ2-1): SQTIHQWPATLVQPVGSPLSLECTVEGTSNPNLYWYRQAAGRGLQLLFYSVGIGQISSEVPQNLSASRPQDRQFILSSKKLLLSDSGFYLCAWSRGGAADEQFFGPGTRLTVL.

The count of this clone is one. The V gene is TRBV19, the J gene TRBJ2-7; D is possibly TRBD2 (5 bases). Germline V gene lookup returns CDR1 LNHDA and CDR2 SQIVND (reference sequence). The CDR3 covers 14 residues. The V end was cut by 3 bases, the J end by 2 bases, with 11 bases between. The CDR3 DNA reads as TGTGCCAGTAGTATTGAGGGCGGTCCCTACGAGCAGTACTTC. This codes for CASSIEGGPYEQYF.

This chain links TRBV29-1 with TRBJ2-5; TRBD2 matches at 7 bases. CDR1 is SQVTM and CDR2 is ANQGSEA in the germline V gene. The CDR3 is made up of 14 amino acids. With V trimmed by 5 bases and J by 4 bases, 10 bases remained unmatched. The chain's CDR3 is CSVSTSRIGETQYF. CDR3 bases: TGCAGCGTTTCGACTAGCCGCATTGGAGAGACCCAGTACTTC.

The V call is TRBV29-1, the J call TRBJ1-2; the D gene is possibly TRBD1 (5 bases). CDR3 length equals 11 residues. V lost 1 base and J lost 7, with 7 bases in between. The V gene's germline CDR1 is SQVTM and CDR2 ANQGSEA. This CDR3 is CSVEGGGGYTF. DNA for the CDR3: TGCAGCGTTGAAGGGGGGGGTGGCTACACCTTC.

CDR3 amino acids: CASSPQPITYEQYF. The CDR3 DNA sequence: TGTGCCAGCAGTCCGCAGCCGATTACCTACGAGCAGTACTTC. The J gene is TRBJ2-7, the V gene TRBV6-5; D not certain. This CDR3 is built from 14 residues. Germline V gene data show CDR1 as MNHEY and CDR2 as SVGAGI. Trimming shortened V by 5 bases and J by 2 bases, and 13 bases separated the two germline ends.

The V and J genes are TRBV28 and TRBJ2-6; D may be TRBD2 (5 bases). This CDR3 comprises 16 residues. Germline CDR1 MDHEN, CDR2 SYDVKM. Trimming left V 6 bases short and J 4 bases short, with 16 bases between. The CDR3 DNA reads as TGTGCCAGCAGACAAGGCGGGTCGGCCGGGGCCAACGTCCTGACTTTC. This gives the protein CASRQGGSAGANVLTF. The whole variable domain, filled in from reference TRBV28 and TRBJ2-6, reads DVKVTQSSRYLVKRTGEKVFLECVQDMDHENMFWYRQDPGLGLRLIYFSYDVKMKEKGDIPEGYSVSREKKERFSLILESASTNQTSMYLCASRQGGSAGANVLTFGAGSRLTVL.

The chain is built from TRBV4-1 and TRBJ1-5; no firm D call. Germline CDR1 reads MGHRA; CDR2 reads YSYEKL. V was trimmed by 0 bases and J by 2 bases, leaving 11 bases between them. The CDR3 loop spans 16 amino acids. CDR3 loop: CASSQDSGRRNQPQHF. In nucleotides, the CDR3 is TGCGCCAGCAGCCAAGATTCCGGGAGGCGCAATCAGCCCCAGCATTTT.

In DNA, the CDR3 is TGTGCCAGCAGCCTAGGGGGCCCAACTAATGAAAAACTGTTTTTT. This encodes CASSLGGPTNEKLFF. The rearrangement joins TRBV7-2 to TRBJ1-4, with TRBD1 matching over 7 bases. Germline V gives CDR1 SGHTA, CDR2 FQGNSA. This CDR3 comprises 15 residues. V lost 5 bases to trimming and J lost 0 bases; unmatched junction nucleotides: 3.

The chain couples TRBV13 to TRBJ1-4, with D unclear. Germline lookup yields CDR1 PRHDT and CDR2 FYEKMQ (reference sequence). Trimming cost V 0 bases and J 6 bases, with 11 bases left between them. CDR3 size: 15 residues. The CDR3 region has the DNA TGTGCCAGCAGCTTAGGTTGGTCGTCCCATGAAAAACTGTTTTTT. This encodes CASSLGWSSHEKLFF.

V and J are TRBV7-2 and TRBJ1-4; 7 positions match TRBD1. This CDR3 contains 16 residues. CDR1 SGHTA and CDR2 FQGNSA come from the germline V gene. The junction had 13 bases not matched to a gene; V was cut back by 4 bases and J by 8 bases. The CDR3 sequence is CASSSRRQGVGEKLFF. CDR3 bases: TGTGCCAGCAGCTCCCGAAGACAGGGCGTGGGGGAAAAACTGTTTTTT.

The rearrangement joins TRBV11-2 to TRBJ2-7; weak D call: TRBD2 (6 bases). Germline V gives CDR1 SGHAT, CDR2 FQNNGV. V lost 7 bases, J lost 6 bases, and 19 bases lay in between. This CDR3 region has 14 residues. The CDR3 DNA reads TGTGCCAGCACCTTTAGGGCTAGCGCAGGCGAGCAGTACTTC. Translated: CASTFRASAGEQYF. The complete variable domain, with remaining parts taken from reference TRBV11-2 and TRBJ2-7, reads EAGVAQSPRYKIIEKRQSVAFWCNPISGHATLYWYQQILGQGPKLLIQFQNNGVVDDSQLPKDRFSAERLKGVDSTLKIQPAKLEDSAVYLCASTFRASAGEQYFGPGTRLTVT.

Points on this clone: The junction departs from the called germline gene at one end, perhaps through a read error. The chain joins TRBV6-1 to TRBJ2-7; D could derive from TRBD1 or TRBD2 (5 bases each). CDR3 length equals 11 residues. Per the germline V gene, CDR1 is MNHNS and CDR2 is SASEGT. In DNA form, the CDR3 reads TGTGCCAGTAGTGACGGGGCTCGCGGTGACTTC. Protein: CASSDGARGDF.

V is TRBV9 and J is TRBJ2-5; TRBD2 agrees at 14 bases. The germline V gene encodes CDR1 SGDLS and CDR2 YYNGEE. There are 16 residues in the CDR3. V was pared by 3 bases and J by 2 bases, with 3 bases of the junction left unmatched. The CDR3 DNA reads as TGTGCCAGCAGCGGGACTAGCGGGGGGACGCAAGAGACCCAGTACTTC. Protein sequence: CASSGTSGGTQETQYF. Combining the CDR3 with reference TRBV9 and TRBJ2-5 gives the whole variable domain DSGVTQTPKHLITATGQRVTLRCSPRSGDLSVYWYQQSLDQGLQFLIQYYNGEERAKGNILERFSAQQFPDLHSELNLSSLELGDSALYFCASSGTSGGTQETQYFGPGTRLLVL.

This clone was observed a single time. The V and J genes are TRBV27 and TRBJ1-5; D is unclear. Germline V lookup: CDR1 MNHEY, CDR2 SMNVEV (reference sequence). The CDR3 loop spans 12 amino acids. The V end was cut by 6 bases, the J end by 5 bases, with 8 bases between. The CDR3 nucleotides read TGTGCCAGCAGCCACGGGGATCAGCCCCAGCATTTT. Translated: CASSHGDQPQHF.

The chain combines TRBV30 with TRBJ1-2; D ambiguous. V was cut by 0 bases and J by 0 bases, with 8 bases left in between. From germline, CDR1 is GTSNPN and CDR2 SVGIG (reference sequence). CDR3 length equals 14 residues. Here the CDR3 DNA reads TGTGCCTGGAGTGTGATTGCGGCTAACTATGGCTACACCTTC. Translating it yields CAWSVIAANYGYTF.

This clone was counted only a few times. The V call is TRBV6-5, the J call TRBJ1-1; weak D call: TRBD1 (5 bases). CDR1 is MNHEY, CDR2 SVGAGI, per germline. The CDR3 length is 14 residues. V was clipped by 2 bases and J by 3 bases, with 10 bases between them. As DNA, the CDR3 is TGTGCCAGCAGTTACCTTGGGGGTGACACTGAAGCTTTCTTT. Amino acid sequence: CASSYLGGDTEAFF.

This rearrangement joins TRBV25-1 to TRBJ2-4, with 12 bases aligning to TRBD1. V shed 9 bases and J 9 bases; nucleotides not matched to a gene: 12. The CDR3 totals 15 residues. In germline, CDR1 is MGHDK, CDR2 SYGVNS. This CDR3 is CASAPGTGGASIQYF. CDR3 in DNA: TGTGCCAGTGCCCCGGGGACAGGGGGCGCGAGCATTCAGTACTTC.

The sample holds one count of this clone. V is TRBV11-1 and J is TRBJ2-3, with D possibly TRBD2 on 5 matching bases. Deletions cut 5 bases from V and 1 base from J, with 16 bases between. The CDR3 loop spans 16 amino acids. CDR1 is SGHAT, CDR2 FQDESV, per germline (reference sequence). In nucleotides, the CDR3 is TGTGCCAGCAGCACACGGCCTAGCTGGGGCACAGATACGCAGTATTTT. Translating it yields CASSTRPSWGTDTQYF.

The rearrangement uses TRBV7-9 and TRBJ2-5; weak D call: TRBD2 (6 bases). Germline V gene data show CDR1 as SEHNR and CDR2 as FQNEAQ (reference sequence). This CDR3 contains 13 residues. Trimming pared 6 bases from V and 2 bases from J, leaving 10 bases between. The chain's CDR3 is CASSSGGQETQYF. The CDR3, as DNA: TGTGCCAGCAGTTCCGGGGGTCAAGAGACCCAGTACTTC.

CDR3 sequence: CASSQEGLMGANSPLHF. The CDR3 DNA sequence: TGCGCCAGCAGCCAAGAGGGACTCATGGGCGCGAATTCACCCCTCCACTTT. The J gene is TRBJ1-6, the V gene TRBV4-1, with D perhaps TRBD1 (5 bases). V was cut by 0 bases and J by 7 bases, with 16 bases left in between. The CDR3 has 17 amino acids. Germline V CDR1 and CDR2: MGHRA, YSYEKL.

The chain couples TRBV14 to TRBJ2-7; possible D gene TRBD1, 6 bases. The germline gives CDR1 SGHDN, CDR2 FVKESK. CDR3 size: 14 residues. With 8 bases removed from V and 4 bases from J, the gap between germline ends came to 18 bases. The CDR3 loop is CASANSQGFYEQYF. CDR3 sequence (DNA): TGTGCCAGCGCGAACTCTCAGGGGTTTTACGAGCAGTACTTC.

The V call is TRBV6-1, the J call TRBJ1-1; the D is unclear. V gave up 10 bases and J gave up 0 bases, with 15 bases separating them. Per germline, CDR1 MNHNS and CDR2 SASEGT. CDR3 length: 14 amino acids. The CDR3 protein is CATTVGGLNTEAFF. In nucleotides, the CDR3 is TGTGCCACTACGGTTGGAGGGTTGAACACTGAAGCTTTCTTT.

The rearrangement uses TRBV9 and TRBJ1-5, with D unresolved. Germline V gene lookup returns CDR1 SGDLS and CDR2 YYNGEE. Between the trimmed V and J ends, which lost 3 bases and 5 bases, there was a span of 12 bases. The CDR3 totals 14 residues. CDR3 coding DNA: TGTGCCAGCAGCGCTGGACGGGAGGATCAGCCCCAGCATTTT. This encodes CASSAGREDQPQHF.

The chain recombines TRBV6-6 with TRBJ1-1, with D hard to call. V lost 0 bases to trimming and J lost 1 base, with 6 bases between them. The CDR3 extends over 14 amino acids. CDR1 is MNHNY, CDR2 SVGAGI, per germline (reference sequence). The CDR3 sequence is CASSYSSQNTEAFF. CDR3 bases: TGTGCCAGCAGTTACTCGTCTCAGAACACTGAAGCTTTCTTT.

This clone showed up just once. The chain combines TRBV19 with TRBJ1-5; 7 nucleotides match TRBD1. Germline CDR1 reads LNHDA; CDR2 reads SQIVND (reference sequence). V gave up 1 base and J gave up 2 bases; unmatched junction bases: 11. CDR3 length: 18 residues. CDR3 DNA: TGTGCCAGTAGTATAGCGGGGGGAGGGGGCGTTGGCAATCAGCCCCAGCATTTT. Amino acid sequence: CASSIAGGGGVGNQPQHF.